This T cell receptor beta chain emerged from a study of CD8 T cells in ankylosing spondylitis. The CDR3 runs to 15 residues. The junction had 8 bases not matched to a gene; V was cut back by 3 bases and J by 2 bases. Germline-derived CDR1 and CDR2 are DFQATT and SNEGSKA (reference sequence). General observations from the study: Among TCR beta sequences, a motif of several highly homologous variants appeared characteristic of ankylosing spondylitis blood. Within matched ankylosing spondylitis synovial fluid, disease-linked clones were reportedly significantly enriched. Disease-associated clonotypes exhibited CD8+ identity and were relatively infrequent in peripheral blood. In reactive arthritis synovial fluid and blood, some motif variants had been reported before.

This clonotype was detected many times. The antigen remains unidentified. One entry per CDR3 protein, called by TCRdb with MiXCR from the 5' RACE reads. The data show some 140,000 distinct CDR3 sequences, with roughly 8.4% seen just once and approximately 7% held by the top ten. This TCR came from a male donor with ankylosing spondylitis. V gene TRBV20-1 combines with J gene TRBJ2-3; the match to TRBD1 covers 7 bases. Sequencing was carried out using synovial fluid, either unsorted or a sorted T cell fraction (not recorded which). Here the CDR3 reads CSASRQGVNTDTQYF. CDR3 sequence (DNA): TGCAGTGCTAGTAGGCAGGGGGTGAACACAGATACGCAGTATTTT.